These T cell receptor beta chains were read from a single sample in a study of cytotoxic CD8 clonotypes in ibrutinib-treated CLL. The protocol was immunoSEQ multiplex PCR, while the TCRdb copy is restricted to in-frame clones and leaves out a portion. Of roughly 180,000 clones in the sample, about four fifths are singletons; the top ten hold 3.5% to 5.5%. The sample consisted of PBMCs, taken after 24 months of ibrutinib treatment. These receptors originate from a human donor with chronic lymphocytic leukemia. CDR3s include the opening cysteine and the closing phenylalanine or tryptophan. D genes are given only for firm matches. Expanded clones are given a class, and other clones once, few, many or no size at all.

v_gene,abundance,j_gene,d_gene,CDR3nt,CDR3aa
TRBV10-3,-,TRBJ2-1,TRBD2,TGTGCCATCAGTGGGGGACTAGCGAATAATGAGCAGTTCTTC,CAISGGLANNEQFF
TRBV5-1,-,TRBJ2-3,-,TGCGCCAGCAGCCAAACCGCAGGGGCGGGATTCCTTACAGATACGCAGTATTTT,CASSQTAGAGFLTDTQYF
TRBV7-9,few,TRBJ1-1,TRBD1,TGTGCCAGCAGCTTAGTGGGACAGGGCACTGAAGCTTTCTTT,CASSLVGQGTEAFF
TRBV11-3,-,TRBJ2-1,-,TGTGCCAGCAGCTTAGGGGGCGGATACAATGAGCAGTTCTTC,CASSLGGGYNEQFF
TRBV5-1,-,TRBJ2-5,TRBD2,TGCGCCAGCAGCCAAGGGACTAACCAAGAGACCCAGTACTTC,CASSQGTNQETQYF
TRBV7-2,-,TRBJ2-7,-,TGTGCCAGCAGCCTAAAGCGGAGCTCCTACGAGCAGTACTTC,CASSLKRSSYEQYF
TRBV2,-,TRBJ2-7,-,TGTGCCAGCACTTTGACCCCGGCGGCTGCCTACGAGCAGTACTTC,CASTLTPAAAYEQYF
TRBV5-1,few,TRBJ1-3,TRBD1,TGCGCCAGCAGCCCAGACCCGGACAGGAGAGGAAACACCATATATTTT,CASSPDPDRRGNTIYF
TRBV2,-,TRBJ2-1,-,TGTGCCAGCAGTTTGGACCGCGGCTCCTACAATGAGCAGTTCTTC,CASSLDRGSYNEQFF
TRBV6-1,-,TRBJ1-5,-,TGTGCCAGCTTAAAGGACGGTCTATCTTTGCCCCAGCATTTT,CASLKDGLSLPQHF
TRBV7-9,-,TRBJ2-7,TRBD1,TGTGCCAGCAGCTCAGAGGGGACAGCACTCTACGAGCAGTACTTC,CASSSEGTALYEQYF
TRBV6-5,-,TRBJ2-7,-,TGTGCCAGCAGTTACGGGCCCATTTACGAGCAGTACTTC,CASSYGPIYEQYF
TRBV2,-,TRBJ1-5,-,TGTGCCAGCAGCCCCGACAGCGCCTACAATCAGCCCCAGCATTTT,CASSPDSAYNQPQHF
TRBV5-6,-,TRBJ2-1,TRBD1,TGTGCCAGCAGCTTGACCTACAGGGGGCTAACCTTAGGGAATGAGCAGTTCTTC,CASSLTYRGLTLGNEQFF
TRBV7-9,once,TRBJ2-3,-,TGTGCCAGCAGCGCCTTCATAACAGATACGCAGTATTTT,CASSAFITDTQYF
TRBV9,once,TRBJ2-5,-,TGTGCCAGCAGCGCCCCTCCCCAAGAGACCCAGTACTTC,CASSAPPQETQYF
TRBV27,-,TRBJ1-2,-,TGTGCCAGCAGCTTGATGGGCAGGGTGGGGTATGGCTACACCTTC,CASSLMGRVGYGYTF
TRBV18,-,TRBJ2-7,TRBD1,TGTGCCAGCTCACCTACCGGGACAGGGATAACCTACGAGCAGTACTTC,CASSPTGTGITYEQYF
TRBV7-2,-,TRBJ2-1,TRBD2,TGTGCCAGCAGCTTAGCCCTAGCGGGAGCTAATAGGCAGTTCTTC,CASSLALAGANRQFF
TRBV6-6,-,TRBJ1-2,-,TGTGCCAGCAGTTACTCGGGGAAGGGTGGCTACACCTTC,CASSYSGKGGYTF
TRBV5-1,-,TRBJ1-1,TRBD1,TGCGCCAGCAGCCCTATAACAGGGGTCACTGAAGCTTTCTTT,CASSPITGVTEAFF
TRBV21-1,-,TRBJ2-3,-,TGTGCCAGCAGCAAAACGACCGAGGTTAGCACAGATACGCAGTATTTT,CASSKTTEVSTDTQYF
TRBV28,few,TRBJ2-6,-,TGTGCCAGCGTTGTCAACTCCCCTGGGGCCAACGTCCTGACTTTC,CASVVNSPGANVLTF
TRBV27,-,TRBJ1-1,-,TGTGCCAGCAGTTTATCGAACCGGGCGGGCACTGAAGCTTTCTTT,CASSLSNRAGTEAFF
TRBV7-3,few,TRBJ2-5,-,TGTGCCAGCAGCTTAACGTTCACTCCCCAAGAGACCCAGTACTTC,CASSLTFTPQETQYF
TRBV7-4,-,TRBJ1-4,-,TGTGCCAGCAGCCTGGACAGAGTTAATGAAAAACTGTTTTTT,CASSLDRVNEKLFF
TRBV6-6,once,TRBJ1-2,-,TGTGCCAGCACCGCCAACACAGGGTCCCATGGCTACACCTTC,CASTANTGSHGYTF
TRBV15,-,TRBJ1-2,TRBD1,TGTGCCACCAACAGGGGACGAACGGCCTATGGCTACACCTTC,CATNRGRTAYGYTF
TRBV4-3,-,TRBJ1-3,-,TGCGCCAGCAGCCAGGCCGTTGGAAACACCATATATTTT,CASSQAVGNTIYF
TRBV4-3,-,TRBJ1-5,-,TGCGCCAGCAGCCAAGACAACCATAGCAATCAGCCCCAGCATTTT,CASSQDNHSNQPQHF
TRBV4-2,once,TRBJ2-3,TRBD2,TGTGCCAGCAGCCAAGATTTCGCGGGGGAGTCAGATACGCAGTATTTT,CASSQDFAGESDTQYF
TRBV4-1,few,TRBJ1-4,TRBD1,TGCGCCAGCAGCCAAGTGGACAGGGGGAGGCTGCGAAAACTGTTTTTT,CASSQVDRGRLRKLFF